The 8 T cell receptor beta chains below come from one sample, sequenced in a study of T cell responses to AZD1222 COVID-19 vaccine. TCRdb keeps only in-frame clones here, not all; method: immunoSEQ multiplex PCR. The sample has about 120,000 clones; roughly 88% are singletons. This material consisted of peripheral blood, taken on day 0 of MenACWY control vaccination. The receptors derive from an adult in good health.

The chain employs TRBV19 and TRBJ1-5; D unclear. CDR1 is LNHDA and CDR2 is SQIVND in the germline V gene (reference sequence). Trimming removed 5 bases from V and 5 bases from J, with 10 bases in between. The CDR3 sequence is 13 residues long. The CDR3 sequence is CASSLSWDQPQHF. The CDR3 nucleotides are TGTGCCAGTAGTCTTAGTTGGGATCAGCCCCAGCATTTT.

The J gene is TRBJ1-1, the V gene TRBV6-5; D perhaps matches TRBD1 (6 bases). This CDR3 spans 15 amino acids. Germline V gene sequence: CDR1 MNHEY, CDR2 SVGAGI. V was shortened by 4 bases and J by 1 base, with 13 bases between the two germline ends. CDR3 amino acids: CASSWEGGGNTEAFF. The CDR3 DNA sequence: TGTGCCAGCAGTTGGGAGGGAGGGGGGAACACTGAAGCTTTCTTT.

In this sample, this clone turned up many times. The CDR3 is CASSAGQDYGYTF. The CDR3 DNA reads TGTGCCAGCAGCGCGGGACAGGACTATGGCTACACCTTC. The rearrangement joins TRBV7-9 to TRBJ1-2, with TRBD1 matching 8 bases. This CDR3 region has 13 residues. Germline values: CDR1 SEHNR, CDR2 FQNEAQ (reference sequence). Trimming cost V 5 bases and J 3 bases; bases outside gene matches: 2.

The chain carries TRBV6-2 or TRBV6-3 and TRBJ2-5; D uncertain. V was clipped by 3 bases and J by 5 bases, with 13 bases between them. The germline V gene encodes CDR1 MNHEY and CDR2 SVGEGT. This CDR3 region has 14 residues. This chain's CDR3 is CASSYVSQRETQYF. The CDR3 DNA sequence: TGTGCCAGCAGTTATGTTAGCCAGAGGGAGACCCAGTACTTC.

The chain recombines TRBV7-2 with TRBJ2-3; TRBD2 matches 7 bases. Germline trimming cut 3 bases from V and 3 bases from J; bases unmatched to any gene: 9. CDR1 and CDR2 (germline): SGHTA, FQGNSA. The CDR3 is 16 amino acids. The CDR3 DNA reads as TGTGCCAGCAGCTTGGGTGCGGGGGTGAGGACAGATACGCAGTATTTT. It is translated as CASSLGAGVRTDTQYF.

The chain uses TRBV20-1 and TRBJ1-3; the D is unclear. V lost 3 bases to trimming and J lost 0 bases, with 15 bases between them. Germline V lookup: CDR1 DFQATT, CDR2 SNEGSKA (reference sequence). The CDR3 loop spans 16 amino acids. CDR3 in amino acids: CSASGPNFGSGNTIYF. CDR3 nucleotide sequence: TGCAGTGCTAGTGGCCCCAACTTCGGCTCTGGAAACACCATATATTTT.

The gene calls are TRBV5-6 and TRBJ1-6; D is uncertain. CDR1 is SGHDT, CDR2 YYEEEE, per germline. CDR3 length: 15 amino acids. The V end was cut by 4 bases, the J end by 7 bases, with 15 bases between. Here the CDR3 reads CASSPQPPVNSPLHF. CDR3 bases: TGTGCCAGCAGCCCCCAGCCCCCTGTGAATTCACCCCTCCACTTT.

The chain employs TRBV4-1 and TRBJ2-3, with a tentative D call TRBD1 (5 bases). CDR1 and CDR2 (germline): MGHRA, YSYEKL. The CDR3 length is 15 residues. V gave up 5 bases and J gave up 6 bases, with 18 bases separating them. This CDR3 reads CASSYIDAQGDTQYF. In DNA, the CDR3 is TGCGCCAGCAGCTACATAGACGCTCAGGGTGATACGCAGTATTTT.